These 25 T cell receptor beta chains were sequenced from one sample in a study of siplizumab effects on memory and regulatory T cells. Libraries were prepared by immunoSEQ multiplex PCR; TCRdb keeps only in-frame clonotypes and omits some of them. The top ten clones hold 5.5% to 7.5% of a sample with some 100,000 clones, 90% to 95% of them seen once. What was sequenced was CD8+ T cells sorted from blood. The source of these receptors is a human donor in good health.

The chain has TRBV7-9 and TRBJ1-2; possibly TRBD1 for D (5 bases). CDR1 SEHNR and CDR2 FQNEAQ come from the germline V gene (reference sequence). This CDR3 contains 15 residues. V lost 1 base to trimming and J lost 8 bases, with 17 bases between them. CDR3 protein: CASSLGHGHLVGYTF. CDR3 sequence (DNA): TGTGCCAGCAGCTTAGGTCACGGACACCTTGTCGGCTACACCTTC.

The rearrangement joins TRBV7-2 to TRBJ2-7, with 8 bases that match TRBD2. The CDR3 is 16 amino acids. Germline values: CDR1 SGHTA, CDR2 FQGNSA. V dropped 1 base and J dropped 5; count of bases not matched to a gene: 10. The CDR3 DNA reads TGTGCCAGCAGCTTAGAATTTTACGGGAGGGCCCACGAGCAGTACTTC. Translation gives CASSLEFYGRAHEQYF.

Concerning this clone: Sequence at one end of the junction differs from germline and may be a read error. The V gene is TRBV7-7, the J gene TRBJ2-1; 8 nucleotides line up with TRBD1. This CDR3 is 14 amino acids long. The germline V gene has CDR1 SSHAT and CDR2 FNYEAQ (reference sequence). The CDR3 loop reads CASSPEGQGGEQFF. In DNA, the CDR3 is TGTGCTAGCAGCCCAGAAGGACAGGGTGGTGAGCAGTTCTTC.

The chain joins TRBV19 to TRBJ1-1, with 8 bases that match TRBD1. The germline CDR1 and CDR2 sequences are LNHDA and SQIVND (reference sequence). Trimming removed 5 bases from V and 1 base from J; junction bases left unmatched: 3. There are 14 residues in the CDR3. CDR3 in amino acids: CASSRGTGNTEAFF. CDR3 in DNA: TGTGCCAGTAGTCGCGGGACAGGGAACACTGAAGCTTTCTTT. Full variable domain (remainder filled in from reference TRBV19 and TRBJ1-1): DGGITQSPKYLFRKEGQNVTLSCEQNLNHDAMYWYRQDPGQGLRLIYYSQIVNDFQKGDIAEGYSVSREKKESFPLTVTSAQKNPTAFYLCASSRGTGNTEAFFGQGTRLTVV.

The rearrangement joins TRBV7-9 to TRBJ2-1, with D possibly being TRBD2 (6 bases). Trimming pared 5 bases from V and 0 bases from J, leaving 14 bases between. Germline V gives CDR1 SEHNR, CDR2 FQNEAQ (reference sequence). CDR3 length: 16 amino acids. The DNA for the CDR3 is TGTGCCAGCAGCCCGCGGGGCGGAAGCTCCTACAATGAGCAGTTCTTC. The encoded protein is CASSPRGGSSYNEQFF.

The rearrangement links TRBV7-3 to TRBJ2-1, with D tentatively TRBD2 (5 bases). This CDR3 region has 14 residues. Looked up from germline, CDR1 is SGHTA and CDR2 is FQGTGA. V lost 0 bases to trimming and J lost 5 bases, with 8 bases between them. The CDR3 sequence is CASSLTSDDNEQFF. The CDR3 nucleotides read TGTGCCAGCAGCTTAACTAGCGATGACAATGAGCAGTTCTTC.

V usage is TRBV11-2 and J usage is TRBJ2-7; D ambiguous. The V gene lost 1 base and the J gene lost 4 bases, with 14 bases spanning the gap. The CDR3 consists of 15 residues. Germline V gives CDR1 SGHAT, CDR2 FQNNGV. The CDR3 loop reads CASSLGAVGLYEQYF. The CDR3 DNA reads TGTGCCAGCAGCTTAGGGGCTGTGGGCCTTTACGAGCAGTACTTC. Based on the CDR3 plus reference TRBV11-2 and TRBJ2-7, the full variable domain is EAGVAQSPRYKIIEKRQSVAFWCNPISGHATLYWYQQILGQGPKLLIQFQNNGVVDDSQLPKDRFSAERLKGVDSTLKIQPAKLEDSAVYLCASSLGAVGLYEQYFGPGTRLTVT.

This chain links TRBV30 with TRBJ2-3; the match to TRBD2 covers 7 bases. In germline, CDR1 is GTSNPN, CDR2 SVGIG (reference sequence). J lost 6 bases, V lost 3 bases, and 18 bases had no gene match. This CDR3 has 17 amino acids. The CDR3 sequence is CAWRDPGLTGMADTQYF. CDR3 in DNA: TGTGCCTGGAGGGACCCGGGACTAACGGGTATGGCGGATACGCAGTATTTT.

This sequence joins TRBV4-1 and TRBJ2-1; D is unresolved. The CDR3 contains 13 residues. The germline CDR1 and CDR2 sequences are MGHRA and YSYEKL. Trimming cost V 4 bases and J 2 bases, with 6 bases left between them. CDR3 nucleotide sequence: TGCGCCAGCAGCCTATTTACCTACAATGAGCAGTTCTTC. It yields the protein CASSLFTYNEQFF.

V is TRBV6-6 and J is TRBJ1-5, with a weak D call TRBD1 (5 bases). CDR1 is MNHNY, CDR2 SVGAGI, per germline (reference sequence). V was pared by 0 bases and J by 0 bases, with 9 bases between. The CDR3 loop spans 16 amino acids. The CDR3 DNA sequence: TGTGCCAGCAGTTACTCGATACAGGATAGCAATCAGCCCCAGCATTTT. It is translated as CASSYSIQDSNQPQHF.

The J gene is TRBJ2-1, the V gene TRBV9; D is unclear. The V gene's germline CDR1 is SGDLS and CDR2 YYNGEE. V lost 0 bases to trimming and J lost 3 bases, with 10 bases between them. The CDR3 runs to 15 residues. In nucleotides, the CDR3 is TGTGCCAGCAGCGTAGCTGGTCAGTACTACAATGAGCAGTTCTTC. Residues: CASSVAGQYYNEQFF.

V is TRBV9 and J is TRBJ2-1; 11 nucleotides agree with TRBD2. CDR1 and CDR2 (germline): SGDLS, YYNGEE. V lost 3 bases, J lost 1 base, and 6 bases stayed unmatched. The CDR3 is 17 residues long. The DNA of the CDR3 is TGTGCCAGCAGCGGCCCCGGGACTAGCGGATCCTACAATGAGCAGTTCTTC. Residues: CASSGPGTSGSYNEQFF.

The chain uses TRBV19 and TRBJ1-1; TRBD1 matches 10 bases. This CDR3 contains 15 residues. V dropped 1 base and J dropped 1; count of bases not matched to a gene: 0. Germline V gene sequence: CDR1 LNHDA, CDR2 SQIVND (reference sequence). The CDR3 nucleotides are TGTGCCAGTAGTATAGGGACAGGGGGGAACACTGAAGCTTTCTTT. It codes for CASSIGTGGNTEAFF.

A note on this clone: The junction shows a germline mismatch at one end, possibly a read error. V and J are TRBV27 and TRBJ2-3, with D unclear. Germline V CDR1 and CDR2: MNHEY, SMNVEV (reference sequence). CDR3 length equals 17 residues. In DNA form, the CDR3 reads TGTGCCAGCAGTTTATCGTCCCCAGGAAAAAGCACGGATACGCAGTATTTT. This translates into CASSLSSPGKSTDTQYF.

This clone was found once. V gene TRBV9 combines with J gene TRBJ2-5, with 7 bases fitting TRBD2. V lost 2 bases, J lost 3 bases, and 1 base stayed unmatched. The germline gives CDR1 SGDLS, CDR2 YYNGEE. The CDR3 runs to 13 residues. The CDR3 loop reads CASSVAGEETQYF. DNA of the CDR3: TGTGCCAGCAGCGTTGCGGGAGAAGAGACCCAGTACTTC.

This chain links TRBV5-1 with TRBJ1-1; the D gene is possibly TRBD1 (5 bases). The CDR3 is 15 residues long. Trimming removed 0 bases at V and 0 bases at J, with 9 bases between. Germline assignment: CDR1 SGHRS and CDR2 YFSETQ. The DNA for the CDR3 is TGCGCCAGCAGCTTGGATGGGGACCTGAACACTGAAGCTTTCTTT. This translates into CASSLDGDLNTEAFF.

This clone appeared a few times. The chain carries TRBV7-9 and TRBJ2-5; D is possibly TRBD2 (5 bases). Germline-derived CDR1 and CDR2 are SEHNR and FQNEAQ (reference sequence). The ends were cut back, 4 bases at V and 5 bases at J, with 8 bases in the middle. The CDR3 sequence is 12 residues long. The CDR3 is CASSWQRETQYF. CDR3 coding DNA: TGTGCCAGCAGCTGGCAGCGGGAGACCCAGTACTTC. Variable domain in full (rest from reference TRBV7-9 and TRBJ2-5): DTGVSQNPRHKITKRGQNVTFRCDPISEHNRLYWYRQTLGQGPEFLTYFQNEAQLEKSRLLSDRFSAERPKGSFSTLEIQRTEQGDSAMYLCASSWQRETQYFGPGTRLLVL.

This clone showed up just once. This rearrangement joins TRBV9 to TRBJ2-1; no reliable D call. Trimming removed 0 bases from V and 7 bases from J, with 8 bases in between. Germline CDR1 reads SGDLS; CDR2 reads YYNGEE. The CDR3 totals 13 residues. The CDR3 sequence is CASSVATGNEQFF. The CDR3 bases are TGTGCCAGCAGCGTAGCTACTGGGAATGAGCAGTTCTTC.

This chain uses TRBV12-5 with TRBJ1-1; D not certain. Trimming shortened V by 0 bases and J by 7 bases, and 18 bases separated the two germline ends. The CDR3 contains 16 residues. Per the germline V gene, CDR1 is LGHNT and CDR2 is FRNRAP. CDR3 bases: TGTGCTAGTGGTTTGGTAGGAGGAGGTAATGAGGTTGAAGCTTTCTTT. It is translated as CASGLVGGGNEVEAFF.

The V and J genes are TRBV29-1 and TRBJ2-7; D not certain. Trimming took 4 bases from V and 2 from J, leaving 12 bases between them. The length of the CDR3 is 13 residues. The germline gives CDR1 SQVTM, CDR2 ANQGSEA. Here the CDR3 reads CSVGAGQTYEQYF. The CDR3 bases are TGCAGCGTTGGAGCCGGCCAAACCTACGAGCAGTACTTC.

The chain employs TRBV4-1 and TRBJ2-2; no reliable D call. Deletions cut 1 base from V and 6 bases from J, with 6 bases between. Germline CDR1 MGHRA, CDR2 YSYEKL. CDR3 size: 13 residues. CDR3 DNA sequence: TGCGCCAGCAGCCAAGTTGCGGCCGGGGAGCTGTTTTTT. Its protein product is CASSQVAAGELFF.

The chain combines TRBV29-1 with TRBJ2-7, with D hard to call. The ends were cut back, 0 bases at V and 0 bases at J, with 6 bases in the middle. The CDR3 has 13 residues. Germline assignment: CDR1 SQVTM and CDR2 ANQGSEA. The CDR3 loop reads CSVEELDSYEQYF. For the CDR3, the DNA is TGCAGCGTTGAAGAGTTGGACTCCTACGAGCAGTACTTC.

J is TRBJ2-1 and V is TRBV9; 10 positions agree with TRBD2. CDR3 length: 15 residues. The J segment lost 0 bases and the V segment lost 4 bases, leaving 1 base of the junction unmatched. Looked up from germline, CDR1 is SGDLS and CDR2 is YYNGEE. The CDR3 coding sequence is TGTGCCAGCAGCACTAGCGGGACCTCCTACAATGAGCAGTTCTTC. The encoded protein is CASSTSGTSYNEQFF.

V usage is TRBV4-1 and J usage is TRBJ2-2; 12 positions match TRBD2. The CDR3 has 19 residues. Germline CDR1 reads MGHRA; CDR2 reads YSYEKL. V gave up 4 bases and J gave up 0 bases; unmatched junction bases: 9. The CDR3 nucleotides read TGCGCCAGCAGCCCGGAACGGACTAGCGGGGCCGCGAACACCGGGGAGCTGTTTTTT. It codes for CASSPERTSGAANTGELFF.

J is TRBJ1-1 and V is TRBV6-1, with D tentatively TRBD1 (5 bases). Germline lookup yields CDR1 MNHNS and CDR2 SASEGT. The CDR3 totals 14 residues. Trimming removed 0 bases at V and 5 bases at J, with 10 bases between. The CDR3 sequence: CASSEAPGTTEAFF. Written as DNA, the CDR3 is TGTGCCAGCAGTGAAGCTCCGGGGACTACTGAAGCTTTCTTT.